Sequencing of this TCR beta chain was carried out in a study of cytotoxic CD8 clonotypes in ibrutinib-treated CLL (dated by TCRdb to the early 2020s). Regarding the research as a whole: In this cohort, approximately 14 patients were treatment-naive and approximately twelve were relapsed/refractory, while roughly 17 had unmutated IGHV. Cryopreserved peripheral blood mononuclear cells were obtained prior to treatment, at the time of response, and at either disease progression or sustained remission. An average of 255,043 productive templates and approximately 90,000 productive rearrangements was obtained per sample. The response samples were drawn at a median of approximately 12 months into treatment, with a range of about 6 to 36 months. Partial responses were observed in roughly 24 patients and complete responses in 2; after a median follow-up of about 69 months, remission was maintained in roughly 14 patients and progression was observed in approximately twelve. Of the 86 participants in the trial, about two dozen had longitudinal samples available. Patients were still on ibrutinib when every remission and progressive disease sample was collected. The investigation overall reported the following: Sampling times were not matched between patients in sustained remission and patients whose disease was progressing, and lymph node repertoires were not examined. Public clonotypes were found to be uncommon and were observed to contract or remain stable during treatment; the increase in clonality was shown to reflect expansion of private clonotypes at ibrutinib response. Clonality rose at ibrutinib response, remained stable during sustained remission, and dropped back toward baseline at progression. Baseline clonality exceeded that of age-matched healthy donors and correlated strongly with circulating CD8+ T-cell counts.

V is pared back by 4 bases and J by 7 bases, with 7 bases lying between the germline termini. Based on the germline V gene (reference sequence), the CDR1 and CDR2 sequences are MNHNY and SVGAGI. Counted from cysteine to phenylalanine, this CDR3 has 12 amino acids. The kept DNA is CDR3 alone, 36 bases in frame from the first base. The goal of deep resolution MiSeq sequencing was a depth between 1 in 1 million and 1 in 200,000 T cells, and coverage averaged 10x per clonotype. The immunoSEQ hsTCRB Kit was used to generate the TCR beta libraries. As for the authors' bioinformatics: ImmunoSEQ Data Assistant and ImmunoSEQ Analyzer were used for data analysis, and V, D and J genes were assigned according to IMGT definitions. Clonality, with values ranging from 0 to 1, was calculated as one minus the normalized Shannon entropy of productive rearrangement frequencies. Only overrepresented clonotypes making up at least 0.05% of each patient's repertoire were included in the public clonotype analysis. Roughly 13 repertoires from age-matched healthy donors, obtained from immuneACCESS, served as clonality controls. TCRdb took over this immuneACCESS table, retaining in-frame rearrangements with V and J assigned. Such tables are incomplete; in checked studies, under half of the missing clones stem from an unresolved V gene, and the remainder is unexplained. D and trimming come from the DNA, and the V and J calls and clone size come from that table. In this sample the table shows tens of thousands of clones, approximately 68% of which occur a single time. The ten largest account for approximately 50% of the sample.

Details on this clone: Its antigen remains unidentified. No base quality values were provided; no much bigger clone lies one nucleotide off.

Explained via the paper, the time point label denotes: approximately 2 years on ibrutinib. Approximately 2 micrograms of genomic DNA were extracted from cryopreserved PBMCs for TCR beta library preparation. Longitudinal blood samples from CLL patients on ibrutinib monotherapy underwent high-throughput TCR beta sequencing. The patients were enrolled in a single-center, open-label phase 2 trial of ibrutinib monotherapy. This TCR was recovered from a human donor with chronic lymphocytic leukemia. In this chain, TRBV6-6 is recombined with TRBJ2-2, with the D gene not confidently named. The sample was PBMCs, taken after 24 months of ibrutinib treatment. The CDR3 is CASSSYIGELFF. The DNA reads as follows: TGTGCCAGCAGTTCCTACATCGGGGAGCTGTTTTTT.